The 18 T cell receptor beta chains below come from one sample, sequenced in a study of tissue T cells after allogeneic stem cell transplantation. Time point noted: mouse harvest day 7 after allogeneic transplant. Each mouse received 10^7 T-cell-depleted marrow cells plus 10^6 splenic CD5+ T cells by tail vein. Here immunoSEQ multiplex PCR was the method, and the copy in TCRdb shows in-frame clones only, minus some. This sample yields over 8,500 clones, of which 44% are seen a single time; 1.4% to 1.5% belongs to the top ten. Sequences were obtained from skin. The origin of the receptors is a female BALB/c mouse given C57BL/6 T cells with graft-versus-host disease after an allogeneic hematopoietic cell transplant.

This clone has a handful of counts. Mouse gene names apply. The read halts 1 residue ahead of the CDR3 end, with the missing end drawn from the germline J gene. The chain uses TRBV26 and TRBJ1-3; 8 bases fit TRBD1. This CDR3 spans 15 amino acids. After removal of 6 bases from V and 0 bases from J, the junction contained 4 bases not matched to a gene. CDR1 is KGHPV and CDR2 is FQNQEV in the germline V gene (reference sequence). The DNA read from the CDR3 is TGTGCCAGCAGCCCCAGGGGGCCTTCTGGAAATACGCTCTAT. Protein product: CASSPRGPSGNTLY. The entire CDR3 is CASSPRGPSGNTLYF. Variable domain in full (rest from reference TRBV26 and TRBJ1-3): NSKVIQTPRYLVKGQGQKAKMRCIPEKGHPVVFWYQQNKNNEFKFLINFQNQEVLQQIDMTEKRFSAECPSNSPCSLEIQSSEAGDSALYLCASSPRGPSGNTLYFGEGSRLIVV.

Concerning this clone: Gene names follow the mouse nomenclature. The missing CDR3 end, 1 residue past where the read stops, is filled in from the germline J gene. The chain is built from TRBV4 and TRBJ1-6; tentative D call: TRBD1 (6 bases). TRBJ1-6 is an ORF, and what it does is uncertain. Trimming took off 4 bases at V and 4 bases at J, with 8 bases between the two ends. The germline CDR1 and CDR2 sequences are LGHDT and YNNKQL (reference sequence). CDR3 length: 14 residues. The CDR3 reads CASSLQGYNSPLYF. CDR3 DNA (partial): TGTGCCAGCAGCTTACAGGGTTATAATTCGCCCCTCTAC.

About this clone: The germline and genes are mouse ones. The sequenced part of the CDR3 DNA is TGCTCCAGCAGCCGGGACAGGGGAGACACCCAGTAC. It codes for CSSSRDRGDTQY. The CDR3 in its entirety is CSSSRDRGDTQYF. V gene TRBV23 combines with J gene TRBJ2-5; the listed D gene, TRBD1, was not tested against the DNA. The missing CDR3 end, 1 residue past where the read stops, is filled in from the germline J gene. The CDR3 length is 13 residues. In germline, CDR1 is KGHTA, CDR2 FQNQQP.

About this clone itself: Gene labels here are mouse ones. The read ends 1 residue early relative to the CDR3; the germline J gene fills the gap. The chain is built from TRBV29 and TRBJ1-1, with D hard to call. Trimming shortened V by 6 bases and J by 0 bases, and 11 bases separated the two germline ends. The germline V gene encodes CDR1 MSHET and CDR2 SYDVDS. This CDR3 region has 14 residues. Incomplete CDR3 DNA: TGTGCTAGCAGCCCGGACGGTGCAAACACAGAAGTCTTC. Encoded protein: CASSPDGANTEVF. The entire CDR3 protein is CASSPDGANTEVFF.

To note about this clone: Each gene name is a mouse one. Read sequence stops 1 residue before the CDR3 end, and the germline J gene provides the missing end. V is TRBV1 and J is TRBJ1-6; 8 bases map to TRBD1. TRBJ1-6 is an ORF for which the function is uncertain. The junction had 5 bases not matched to a gene; V was cut back by 3 bases and J by 7 bases. Germline loops: CDR1 NSQYPW, CDR2 LRSPGD (reference sequence). CDR3 length equals 15 residues. CDR3 sequence: CTCSASQGANSPLYF. The part of the CDR3 DNA that was read is TGCACCTGCAGTGCCTCTCAGGGGGCCAATTCGCCCCTCTAC.

This clone is deemed medium-sized. All gene names here are mouse names. The read is 1 residue too short to cover the CDR3 end, so that end is filled in from the germline J gene. V and J are TRBV26 and TRBJ2-1; D remains ambiguous. Trimming shortened V by 4 bases and J by 2 bases, and 6 bases separated the two germline ends. The CDR3 totals 13 residues. Germline CDR1 KGHPV, CDR2 FQNQEV (reference sequence). CDR3 bases read: TGTGCCAGCAGTCCGGGGTACTATGCTGAGCAGTTC. It yields the protein CASSPGYYAEQF. The full CDR3 is CASSPGYYAEQFF.

This clone has a handful of counts. Mouse gene names apply. Read sequence stops 1 residue before the CDR3 end, and the germline J gene provides the missing end. This chain connects TRBV20 to TRBJ1-6; possibly TRBD1 for D (5 bases). TRBJ1-6 is known as an ORF, though its function is uncertain. Deletions cut 0 bases from V and 4 bases from J, with 7 bases between. Germline CDR1 and CDR2: GFQATS and STVNSAI. CDR3 length: 14 amino acids. The sequenced CDR3 bases are TGTGGTGCTAGGGATGGGGGATATAATTCGCCCCTCTAC. This codes for CGARDGGYNSPLY. In full, the CDR3 reads CGARDGGYNSPLYF.

Comment on this clone: The genes are named according to mouse. The read terminates 1 residue ahead of where the CDR3 ends, so the germline J gene completes it. The rearrangement joins TRBV3 to TRBJ1-1; 9 bases map to TRBD1. The V and J ends lost 1 base and 4 bases, in that order; junction bases with no gene match: 1. This CDR3 has 14 amino acids. Germline lookup yields CDR1 SNHLY and CDR2 FYNGKV (reference sequence). The CDR3 loop reads CASSLEQGATEVFF. Partial CDR3 DNA: TGTGCCAGCAGCTTAGAACAGGGGGCCACAGAAGTCTTC.

Notes on this clone: Mouse names are used for the genes. The read finishes 1 residue shy of the CDR3 end, and the germline J gene is used to complete it. The chain carries TRBV26 and TRBJ2-4; D unclear. CDR3 length equals 13 residues. The germline V and J ends were trimmed by 4 bases and 0 bases, with 5 bases remaining between them. Germline V gene sequence: CDR1 KGHPV, CDR2 FQNQEV (reference sequence). The CDR3 region is CASSPPSQNTLYF. CDR3 DNA, as far as it was read: TGTGCCAGCAGTCCCCCTAGTCAAAACACCTTGTAC. The full variable domain, in which reference TRBV26 and TRBJ2-4 provide the parts outside the CDR3, is NSKVIQTPRYLVKGQGQKAKMRCIPEKGHPVVFWYQQNKNNEFKFLINFQNQEVLQQIDMTEKRFSAECPSNSPCSLEIQSSEAGDSALYLCASSPPSQNTLYFGAGTRLSVL.

Note on this clone: Gene names and germline match the mouse. The CDR3 extends 1 residue past the end of the read, so its final part is completed from the germline J gene. This chain links TRBV26 with TRBJ2-3; TRBD1 matches at 7 bases. The junction had 3 bases not matched to a gene; V was cut back by 6 bases and J by 3 bases. The germline CDR1 and CDR2 sequences are KGHPV and FQNQEV (reference sequence). The CDR3 spans 13 residues. This CDR3 reads CASRTGPAETLYF. The covered CDR3 bases are TGTGCCAGCAGGACAGGGCCGGCAGAAACGCTGTAT.

As regards this clone: The gene names given are mouse names. The read halts 1 residue ahead of the CDR3 end, with the missing end drawn from the germline J gene. This chain links TRBV26 with TRBJ1-2; D is unclear. Trimming left V 3 bases short and J 0 bases short, with 5 bases between. CDR1 is KGHPV and CDR2 is FQNQEV in the germline V gene (reference sequence). The CDR3 totals 13 residues. This chain's CDR3 is CASSLQSNSDYTF. CDR3 DNA, as far as it was read: TGTGCCAGCAGTCTCCAATCAAACTCCGACTACACC.

On this clone: The germline and genes are mouse ones. The read terminates 1 residue ahead of where the CDR3 ends, so the germline J gene completes it. J is TRBJ2-4 and V is TRBV24; 7 nucleotides align to TRBD1. This CDR3 has 17 amino acids. Germline V gene data show CDR1 as KGHTA and CDR2 as FRNEEI. J gave up 3 bases and V 0 bases, and 9 bases lay outside the gene matches. The sequenced part of the CDR3 DNA is TGTGCCAGCAGTCTGTATTTACAGGGGCCTCTCCAAAACACCTTGTAC. This sequence encodes CASSLYLQGPLQNTLY. Given in full, the CDR3 is CASSLYLQGPLQNTLYF.

This clone was detected a few times. All gene names here are mouse names. The DNA ends 1 residue before the CDR3 does, and the rest of the CDR3 is filled in from the germline J gene. The chain carries TRBV26 and TRBJ2-1; 10 bases match TRBD2. The germline CDR1 and CDR2 sequences are KGHPV and FQNQEV (reference sequence). There are 14 residues in the CDR3. V lost 2 bases and J lost 6; bases outside the gene matches: 1. The part of the CDR3 DNA that was read is TGTGCCAGCAGTCTGCTGGGGGGGCGTGCTGAGCAGTTC. Translating it yields CASSLLGGRAEQF. The whole CDR3 protein reads CASSLLGGRAEQFF. Looking up the rest from reference TRBV26 and TRBJ2-1 gives the full variable domain: NSKVIQTPRYLVKGQGQKAKMRCIPEKGHPVVFWYQQNKNNEFKFLINFQNQEVLQQIDMTEKRFSAECPSNSPCSLEIQSSEAGDSALYLCASSLLGGRAEQFFGPGTRLTVL.

On this clone itself: Mouse names are used for the genes. The CDR3 extends 1 residue past the end of the read, so its final part is completed from the germline J gene. This chain connects TRBV15 to TRBJ1-1, with unresolved D. The germline V gene encodes CDR1 SGHND and CDR2 FRSKSL. This CDR3 comprises 13 residues. The ends were cut back, 1 base at V and 1 base at J, with 4 bases in the middle. The covered CDR3 bases are TGTGCCAGCAGTTTAGAAGGGAACACAGAAGTCTTC. This gives the protein CASSLEGNTEVF. The CDR3 in full is CASSLEGNTEVFF. The variable domain in full, completed from reference TRBV15 and TRBJ1-1, reads DAGVTQTPRHEVAEKGQTIILKCEPVSGHNDLFWYRQTKIQGLELLSYFRSKSLMEDGGAFKDRFKAEMLNSSFSTLKIQPTEPKDSAVYLCASSLEGNTEVFFGKGTRLTVV.

A word on this clone: Here the gene names and germline are mouse. The read terminates 1 residue before the CDR3 end, so the remaining end is supplied by the germline J gene. The chain employs TRBV26 and TRBJ1-3; D gene unclear. The CDR3 runs to 15 residues. The germline V gene has CDR1 KGHPV and CDR2 FQNQEV (reference sequence). Trimming left V 2 bases short and J 0 bases short, with 8 bases between. The CDR3 bases that were read are TGTGCCAGCAGTCTGGGGCAGAATTCTGGAAATACGCTCTAT. Protein sequence: CASSLGQNSGNTLY. The whole CDR3 is CASSLGQNSGNTLYF.

On this clone: Genes here carry mouse names. The sequence runs out 1 residue before the end of the CDR3; the remainder is reconstructed from the germline J gene. J is TRBJ2-7 and V is TRBV26, with TRBD1 matching over 9 bases. V was clipped by 5 bases and J by 3 bases; unmatched bases: 2. The CDR3 consists of 13 residues. Germline CDR1 reads KGHPV; CDR2 reads FQNQEV (reference sequence). The covered CDR3 bases are TGTGCCAGCAGTAGGGGACAGGGCTATGAACAGTAC. This sequence encodes CASSRGQGYEQY. The full-length CDR3 reads as CASSRGQGYEQYF.

Notes on this clone: Germline and genes here are mouse. The read ends 1 residue early relative to the CDR3; the germline J gene fills the gap. V and J are TRBV13-1 and TRBJ2-7; 10 positions match TRBD2. Trimming removed 3 bases from V and 4 bases from J; junction bases left unmatched: 4. This CDR3 contains 14 residues. Germline V gene data show CDR1 as NSHNY and CDR2 as SYGAGN. The CDR3 DNA, read in part, is TGTGCCAGCAGTGTCCGGGACTGGGGATATGAACAGTAC. Translated, it gives CASSVRDWGYEQY. The whole CDR3 protein reads CASSVRDWGYEQYF.

Note on this clone: Mouse germline and gene names are used. The sequenced fragment ends 1 residue before the CDR3 boundary, so the rest is inferred from the germline J gene. The chain is built from TRBV26 and TRBJ2-7, with D perhaps matching TRBD1 or TRBD2 (5 bases each). Trimming stripped 3 bases from V and 0 bases from J, with 6 bases between. Looked up from germline, CDR1 is KGHPV and CDR2 is FQNQEV (reference sequence). There are 13 residues in the CDR3. CDR3 sequence: CASSLGTSYEQYF. The CDR3 DNA, read in part, is TGTGCCAGCAGTCTAGGGACCTCCTATGAACAGTAC.